A selection of T cell receptor beta chains follows, all from one sample in a study of human T cells and chemical hapten exposure. In TCRdb, the 5' RACE reads were re-called with MiXCR into one record per CDR3 protein. The sample comprises under 85,000 distinct CDR3 sequences, 7.7% of which are singletons, and about 2.2% rests with the top ten. Receptors were obtained from a male donor in good health. Each CDR3 is given with its conserved first and last residue. Each record gives: clone size, D gene, CDR3 length, J gene, V gene, CDR3 DNA, CDR3 protein. A D gene is named only where the DNA matches it firmly. Size is stated for part of the rows, as once, few or many counts, or as a class when the clone is expanded.

abundance: few; d_gene: -; len: 16; j_gene: TRBJ1-1; v_gene: TRBV27; CDR3nt: TGTGCCAGCAGTTTATTAGGTAACTCCGGGAACACTGAAGCTTTCTTT; CDR3aa: CASSLLGNSGNTEAFF
abundance: -; d_gene: -; len: 15; j_gene: TRBJ1-6; v_gene: TRBV12-3/TRBV12-4; CDR3nt: TGTGCCAGCAGTTTGACCCAGGGTCATAATTCACCCCTCCACTTT; CDR3aa: CASSLTQGHNSPLHF
abundance: few; d_gene: TRBD1; len: 18; j_gene: TRBJ1-2; v_gene: TRBV6-5; CDR3nt: TGTGCCAGCAGTTCAACACAGGGGCGAGCCTCAACTAACTATGGCTACACCTTC; CDR3aa: CASSSTQGRASTNYGYTF
abundance: -; d_gene: -; len: 16; j_gene: TRBJ2-7; v_gene: TRBV7-2; CDR3nt: TGTGCCAGCAGCTTAGCGCGGGCTAGCGAGGGCTACGAGCAGTACTTC; CDR3aa: CASSLARASEGYEQYF
abundance: -; d_gene: TRBD1; len: 18; j_gene: TRBJ2-1; v_gene: TRBV27; CDR3nt: TGTGCCAGCATTAAAGGCCCGGACAGGGTAAACTCCTACAATGAGCAGTTCTTC; CDR3aa: CASIKGPDRVNSYNEQFF
abundance: -; d_gene: -; len: 16; j_gene: TRBJ2-6; v_gene: TRBV12-3/TRBV12-4; CDR3nt: TGTGCCAGCAGTTCCCCAGGGACCTCTGGGGCCAACGTCCTGACTTTC; CDR3aa: CASSSPGTSGANVLTF
abundance: -; d_gene: -; len: 13; j_gene: TRBJ2-5; v_gene: TRBV19; CDR3nt: TGTGCCAGTAGTCCCGGGACTGGGGAGACCCAGTACTTC; CDR3aa: CASSPGTGETQYF
abundance: few; d_gene: TRBD1; len: 14; j_gene: TRBJ2-7; v_gene: TRBV6-6; CDR3nt: TGTGCCAGCAGTCAAGACAGGGGAGCGAACGAGCAGTACTTC; CDR3aa: CASSQDRGANEQYF
abundance: few; d_gene: -; len: 16; j_gene: TRBJ1-1; v_gene: TRBV6-1; CDR3nt: TGTGCCAGCAGTGCCTTAAGTGCCGGGATCAACACTGAAGCTTTCTTT; CDR3aa: CASSALSAGINTEAFF
abundance: few; d_gene: -; len: 12; j_gene: TRBJ2-1; v_gene: TRBV12-3/TRBV12-4; CDR3nt: TGTGCCAGCAGTTTATGGTACAATGAGCAGTTCTTC; CDR3aa: CASSLWYNEQFF
abundance: many; d_gene: -; len: 11; j_gene: TRBJ1-1; v_gene: TRBV12-3/TRBV12-4; CDR3nt: TGTGCCAGCAGTTTGCCACCCAACACTTTCTTT; CDR3aa: CASSLPPNTFF
abundance: -; d_gene: -; len: 17; j_gene: TRBJ2-6; v_gene: TRBV10-3; CDR3nt: TGTGCCATCAGTGAGTCGAGGGGACACGCTGGGGCCAACGTCCTGACTTTC; CDR3aa: CAISESRGHAGANVLTF
abundance: many; d_gene: -; len: 15; j_gene: TRBJ2-7; v_gene: TRBV6-2/TRBV6-3; CDR3nt: TGTGCCAGCAGCTCGCCTGTCGGACGGACGTACGAGCAGTACTTC; CDR3aa: CASSSPVGRTYEQYF
abundance: many; d_gene: -; len: 11; j_gene: TRBJ2-3; v_gene: TRBV29-1; CDR3nt: TGCAGCGTTACGCGGGTTAGTACGCAGTATTTT; CDR3aa: CSVTRVSTQYF
abundance: few; d_gene: TRBD2; len: 14; j_gene: TRBJ2-3; v_gene: TRBV27; CDR3nt: TGTGCCAGCAGCCTAGCGGGAGGGCCGTCGACGCAGTATTTT; CDR3aa: CASSLAGGPSTQYF
abundance: few; d_gene: TRBD2; len: 15; j_gene: TRBJ2-3; v_gene: TRBV6-5; CDR3nt: TGTGCCAGCAGTTACCAAGCGGGGGTTACAGATACGCAGTATTTT; CDR3aa: CASSYQAGVTDTQYF
abundance: few; d_gene: -; len: 11; j_gene: TRBJ1-1; v_gene: TRBV12-3/TRBV12-4; CDR3nt: TGTGCCAGCAGCAAAGAGAGTGAAGCTTTCTTT; CDR3aa: CASSKESEAFF
abundance: many; d_gene: -; len: 16; j_gene: TRBJ1-4; v_gene: TRBV4-2; CDR3nt: TGTGCCAGCAGCCAAGAGGGGAGACTGGTGAATGAAAAACTGTTTTTT; CDR3aa: CASSQEGRLVNEKLFF
abundance: many; d_gene: -; len: 14; j_gene: TRBJ2-7; v_gene: TRBV7-2; CDR3nt: TGTGCCAGCAGCTTAGGGCAGCTTACCTACGAGCAGTACTTC; CDR3aa: CASSLGQLTYEQYF
abundance: few; d_gene: -; len: 12; j_gene: TRBJ2-7; v_gene: TRBV7-9; CDR3nt: TGTGCCAGCAGCTATCGTTCCTACGAGCAGTACTTC; CDR3aa: CASSYRSYEQYF
abundance: many; d_gene: -; len: 14; j_gene: TRBJ2-1; v_gene: TRBV12-3/TRBV12-4; CDR3nt: TGTGCCAGCAGTCTACTAAGAGGCTACAATGAGCAGTTCTTC; CDR3aa: CASSLLRGYNEQFF
abundance: many; d_gene: -; len: 14; j_gene: TRBJ2-6; v_gene: TRBV2; CDR3nt: TGTGCCAGCCACACAGGTGGCTTGGCCAACGTCCTGACTTTC; CDR3aa: CASHTGGLANVLTF